This passage covers 23 T cell receptor beta chains from one sample sequenced in a study of OX40 agonist ivuxolimab in advanced cancers. The repertoire was sequenced with immunoSEQ multiplex PCR; TCRdb's copy has only in-frame clones and lacks some. This table holds 65,000 to 85,000 clones, 65% to 90% found once. This specimen consisted of CD4+ or CD8+ T cells sorted from blood, obtained in a trial of the OX40 agonist ivuxolimab. The receptors come from an adult with an advanced solid tumor such as melanoma, head and neck, liver or kidney cancer.

The chain employs TRBV30 and TRBJ2-2; the match to TRBD2 covers 12 bases. CDR1 and CDR2 (germline): GTSNPN, SVGIG (reference sequence). This CDR3 has 16 residues. With V trimmed by 1 base and J by 5 bases, 5 bases remained unmatched. The CDR3 DNA sequence: TGTGCCTGGAGTGGGACCGGGACTAGCGGGACCGGGGAGCTGTTTTTT. This sequence encodes CAWSGTGTSGTGELFF.

The CDR3 loop reads CASRDRGYEQYF. CDR3 coding DNA: TGTGCCAGCAGAGACAGGGGCTACGAGCAGTACTTC. The rearrangement uses TRBV27 and TRBJ2-7; TRBD1 matches 8 bases. There are 12 residues in the CDR3. Per germline, CDR1 MNHEY and CDR2 SMNVEV (reference sequence). V was pared by 6 bases and J by 3 bases, with 1 base of the junction left unmatched.

The chain recombines TRBV5-4 with TRBJ2-5; 10 bases match TRBD2. Looked up from germline, CDR1 is SGHNT and CDR2 is YYREEE (reference sequence). The CDR3 contains 16 residues. V was clipped by 4 bases and J by 5 bases; unmatched bases: 11. The CDR3 region has the DNA TGTGCCAGCAGCCTCGGAGTAGCGGGAGGTATTGAGACCCAGTACTTC. This sequence encodes CASSLGVAGGIETQYF.

This clone was observed a few times. The chain couples TRBV25-1 to TRBJ2-7, with 9 nucleotides matching TRBD2. The CDR3 totals 13 residues. The V and J ends lost 10 bases and 5 bases, in that order; junction bases with no gene match: 9. The germline V gene has CDR1 MGHDK and CDR2 SYGVNS. The DNA of the CDR3 is TGTGCCACCGGAGGGACTAGCAGAAACGAGCAGTACTTC. It specifies CATGGTSRNEQYF.

The chain joins TRBV19 to TRBJ2-1; 8 bases align to TRBD2. The CDR3 is 14 residues long. The V and J ends lost 8 bases and 2 bases, in that order; junction bases with no gene match: 5. CDR1 is LNHDA and CDR2 is SQIVND in the germline V gene (reference sequence). CDR3 residues: CASQREITYNEQFF. CDR3 coding DNA: TGTGCCAGTCAGCGGGAGATCACCTACAATGAGCAGTTCTTC.

J is TRBJ1-2 and V is TRBV4-1; D not certain. Trimming pared 2 bases from V and 2 bases from J, leaving 21 bases between. This CDR3 is built from 18 residues. CDR1 is MGHRA and CDR2 is YSYEKL in the germline V gene. CDR3 sequence (DNA): TGCGCCAGCAGCCAACCCGGACGGACTCCGGTTACAAACTATGGCTACACCTTC. Translated: CASSQPGRTPVTNYGYTF.

The chain employs TRBV11-1 and TRBJ1-1; TRBD1 aligns across 7 bases. J gave up 9 bases and V 0 bases, and 4 bases lay outside the gene matches. Germline values: CDR1 SGHAT, CDR2 FQDESV (reference sequence). This CDR3 spans 13 amino acids. DNA of the CDR3: TGTGCCAGCAGCTTAGCGCAGGACAGGCAAGCTTTCTTT. This gives the protein CASSLAQDRQAFF.

J is TRBJ1-4 and V is TRBV27; D unresolved. V gave up 3 bases and J gave up 8 bases, with 16 bases separating them. The CDR3 sequence is 15 residues long. CDR1 MNHEY and CDR2 SMNVEV come from the germline V gene (reference sequence). The CDR3 sequence is CASSLYSRREEKLFF. CDR3 nucleotides: TGTGCCAGCAGTTTGTATTCCAGGCGAGAGGAAAAACTGTTTTTT.

V is TRBV30 and J is TRBJ1-1; tentative D call: TRBD1 (5 bases). Germline V gives CDR1 GTSNPN, CDR2 SVGIG (reference sequence). The germline V and J ends were trimmed by 1 base and 4 bases, with 13 bases remaining between them. The CDR3 loop spans 14 amino acids. The CDR3 DNA follows: TGTGCCTGGAGTGACGGTCGGGGGGGCACTGAAGCTTTCTTT. This translates into CAWSDGRGGTEAFF.

The V gene is TRBV7-3, the J gene TRBJ2-2; D is undetermined. The length of the CDR3 is 12 residues. Germline CDR1 reads SGHTA; CDR2 reads FQGTGA. Trimming cost V 7 bases and J 5 bases, with 8 bases left between them. For the CDR3, the DNA is TGTGCCAGCACCCACGGGACCGGGGAGCTGTTTTTT. Translating it yields CASTHGTGELFF.

The chain has TRBV4-2 and TRBJ1-4, with TRBD1 matching over 9 bases. CDR3 length equals 14 residues. Germline V lookup: CDR1 LGHNA, CDR2 YNFKEQ. The J segment lost 7 bases and the V segment lost 4 bases, leaving 4 bases of the junction unmatched. In DNA form, the CDR3 reads TGTGCCAGCAGCCCAACAGGGGGCGGTGAAAAACTGTTTTTT. The encoded protein is CASSPTGGGEKLFF.

This chain joins TRBV11-2 and TRBJ1-3; no firm D call. The CDR3 is 16 residues long. Trimming cost V 6 bases and J 0 bases, with 15 bases left between them. From germline, CDR1 is SGHAT and CDR2 FQNNGV. CDR3 residues: CASRRVREGSGNTIYF. The CDR3 DNA reads TGTGCCAGCAGGCGGGTCCGTGAGGGCTCTGGAAACACCATATATTTT.

V gene TRBV7-2 combines with J gene TRBJ1-2, with TRBD1 matching 9 bases. Germline V gene lookup returns CDR1 SGHTA and CDR2 FQGNSA. The trim removed 5 bases at V and 6 bases at J, leaving 4 bases unmatched. The CDR3 is 13 amino acids. For the CDR3, the DNA is TGTGCCAGCAGCCCAACAGGGGGCAATGGCTACACCTTC. The encoded protein is CASSPTGGNGYTF.

V and J are TRBV28 and TRBJ2-7, with TRBD2 identical over 9 bases. The V segment lost 4 bases and the J segment 2 bases; nucleotides outside the gene matches: 6. CDR1 is MDHEN and CDR2 is SYDVKM in the germline V gene. CDR3 length: 15 residues. This CDR3 is CASSSLAGAPYEQYF. The CDR3 region has the DNA TGTGCCAGCAGTTCTTTAGCGGGAGCCCCCTACGAGCAGTACTTC.

This clone was counted once. The V and J genes are TRBV19 and TRBJ2-7; D may be TRBD1 (6 bases). The V gene lost 2 bases and the J gene lost 2 bases, with 16 bases spanning the gap. CDR3 length: 16 residues. Germline loops: CDR1 LNHDA, CDR2 SQIVND (reference sequence). The chain's CDR3 is CASSIRGMPGTYEQYF. DNA for the CDR3: TGTGCCAGTAGTATAAGGGGGATGCCAGGGACCTACGAGCAGTACTTC.

V gene TRBV5-8 combines with J gene TRBJ2-5; 8 bases fit TRBD1. The CDR3 totals 19 residues. CDR1 SGHTS and CDR2 YDEGEE come from the germline V gene. Trimming at V came to 1 base and at J to 5 bases, leaving 19 bases not matched to a gene. The CDR3 sequence is CASSLTHDRGTESGETQYF. In DNA form, the CDR3 reads TGTGCCAGCAGCTTGACCCATGACAGGGGTACGGAGTCAGGGGAGACCCAGTACTTC.

The chain joins TRBV9 to TRBJ1-3; D is uncertain. Germline V gene lookup returns CDR1 SGDLS and CDR2 YYNGEE. CDR3 size: 16 residues. Deletions cut 0 bases from V and 5 bases from J, with 15 bases between. The CDR3 loop reads CASSVDPSPSRNTIYF. The DNA for the CDR3 is TGTGCCAGCAGCGTAGACCCAAGTCCATCTAGAAACACCATATATTTT.

The rearrangement links TRBV11-2 to TRBJ2-2; 7 bases align to TRBD2. The length of the CDR3 is 14 residues. The trim removed 5 bases at V and 6 bases at J, leaving 6 bases unmatched. Per the germline V gene, CDR1 is SGHAT and CDR2 is FQNNGV. The CDR3 DNA follows: TGTGCCAGCAGCCTTTGGGCGGGGGCCGGGGAGCTGTTTTTT. Protein: CASSLWAGAGELFF. Full variable domain (missing parts from reference TRBV11-2 and TRBJ2-2): EAGVAQSPRYKIIEKRQSVAFWCNPISGHATLYWYQQILGQGPKLLIQFQNNGVVDDSQLPKDRFSAERLKGVDSTLKIQPAKLEDSAVYLCASSLWAGAGELFFGEGSRLTVL.

This chain uses TRBV6-5 with TRBJ2-1; possible D gene TRBD2, 7 bases. This CDR3 region has 15 residues. Germline-derived CDR1 and CDR2 are MNHEY and SVGAGI. V lost 4 bases to trimming and J lost 4 bases, with 14 bases between them. CDR3 coding DNA: TGTGCCAGCAGTTGGGGGGGGCAGGGGTACAATGAGCAGTTCTTC. It specifies CASSWGGQGYNEQFF.

In this sample, this clone turned up once. The rearrangement links TRBV2 to TRBJ2-6; D is undetermined. Per germline, CDR1 SNHLY and CDR2 FYNNEI. Trimming pared 0 bases from V and 10 bases from J, leaving 4 bases between. This CDR3 has 12 amino acids. CDR3 protein: CASSEARNVLTF. The DNA of the CDR3 is TGTGCCAGCAGTGAAGCCCGGAACGTCCTGACTTTC.

The V call is TRBV7-6, the J call TRBJ2-1; D is unclear. CDR1 and CDR2 (germline): SGHVS, FNYEAQ. With 4 bases removed from V and 8 bases from J, the gap between germline ends came to 9 bases. The CDR3 totals 12 residues. CDR3 amino acids: CASSSYRDEQFF. The CDR3 region has the DNA TGTGCCAGCAGCTCGTATAGAGATGAGCAGTTCTTC.

The chain couples TRBV29-1 to TRBJ1-4; 8 bases line up with TRBD1. The CDR3 is 13 residues long. J was trimmed by 4 bases and V by 4 bases; bases with no gene match: 2. Germline V gene sequence: CDR1 SQVTM, CDR2 ANQGSEA. As DNA, the CDR3 is TGCAGCGTTGCCGGACAGGGTAATGAAAAACTGTTTTTT. This codes for CSVAGQGNEKLFF.

V usage is TRBV18 and J usage is TRBJ1-2, with D unresolved. V was pared by 1 base and J by 2 bases, with 11 bases between. CDR3 length: 15 amino acids. Germline V lookup: CDR1 KGHSH, CDR2 LQKENI. The CDR3 bases are TGTGCCAGCTCACCACAGGGCCGCACCAACTATGGCTACACCTTC. Amino acids: CASSPQGRTNYGYTF. Filled out from reference TRBV18 and TRBJ1-2, the complete variable domain reads NAGVMQNPRHLVRRRGQEARLRCSPMKGHSHVYWYRQLPEEGLKFMVYLQKENIIDESGMPKERFSAEFPKEGPSILRIQQVVRGDSAAYFCASSPQGRTNYGYTFGSGTRLTVV.